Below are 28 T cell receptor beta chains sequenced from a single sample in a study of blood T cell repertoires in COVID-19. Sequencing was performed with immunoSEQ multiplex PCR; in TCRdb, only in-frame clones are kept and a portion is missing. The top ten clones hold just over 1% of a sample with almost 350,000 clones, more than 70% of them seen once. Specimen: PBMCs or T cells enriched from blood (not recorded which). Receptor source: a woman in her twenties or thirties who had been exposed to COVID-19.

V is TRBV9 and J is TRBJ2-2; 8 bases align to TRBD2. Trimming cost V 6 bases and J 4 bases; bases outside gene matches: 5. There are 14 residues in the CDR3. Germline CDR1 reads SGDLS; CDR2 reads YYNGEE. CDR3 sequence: CASTGTSSTGELFF. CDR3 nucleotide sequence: TGTGCCAGCACCGGGACTAGTTCCACCGGGGAGCTGTTTTTT.

CDR3 nucleotides: TGTGCCAGCAGCTTATCCAGCGGGGCCCAAGAGACCCAGTACTTC. Protein: CASSLSSGAQETQYF. The gene calls are TRBV13 and TRBJ2-5; 7 nucleotides align to TRBD2. The CDR3 contains 15 residues. The V and J ends lost 2 bases and 1 base, in that order; junction bases with no gene match: 4. The germline V gene encodes CDR1 PRHDT and CDR2 FYEKMQ (reference sequence).

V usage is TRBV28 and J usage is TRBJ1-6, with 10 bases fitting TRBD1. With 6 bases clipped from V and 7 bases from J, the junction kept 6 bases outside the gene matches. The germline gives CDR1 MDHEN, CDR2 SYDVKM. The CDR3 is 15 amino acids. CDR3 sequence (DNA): TGTGCCAGCAGGTACGGGACAGGGGCAAATTCACCCCTCCACTTT. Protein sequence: CASRYGTGANSPLHF.

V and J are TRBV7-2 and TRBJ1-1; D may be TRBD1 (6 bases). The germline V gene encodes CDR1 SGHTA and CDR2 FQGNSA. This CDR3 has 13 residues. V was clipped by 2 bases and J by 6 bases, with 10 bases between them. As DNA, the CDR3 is TGTGCCAGCAGCTTATTGGGGGCACCTGAAGCTTTCTTT. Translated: CASSLLGAPEAFF.

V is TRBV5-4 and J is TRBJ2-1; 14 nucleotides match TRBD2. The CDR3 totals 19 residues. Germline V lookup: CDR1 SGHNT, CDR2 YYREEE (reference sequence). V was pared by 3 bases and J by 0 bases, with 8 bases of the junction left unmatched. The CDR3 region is CASSWDRGTSGSSYNEQFF. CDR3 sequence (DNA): TGTGCCAGCAGCTGGGACAGGGGGACTAGCGGGAGCTCCTACAATGAGCAGTTCTTC.

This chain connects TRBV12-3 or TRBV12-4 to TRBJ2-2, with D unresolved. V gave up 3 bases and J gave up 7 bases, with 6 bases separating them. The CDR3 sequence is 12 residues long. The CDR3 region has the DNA TGTGCCAGCAGTTTTCCCGTCGGGGAGCTGTTTTTT. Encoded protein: CASSFPVGELFF.

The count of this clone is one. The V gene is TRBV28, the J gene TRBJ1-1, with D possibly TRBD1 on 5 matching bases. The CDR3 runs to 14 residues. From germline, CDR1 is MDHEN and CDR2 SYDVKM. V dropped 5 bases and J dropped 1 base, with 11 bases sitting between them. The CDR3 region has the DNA TGTGCCAGCAGTGGCGCGACAGCGAACACTGAAGCTTTCTTT. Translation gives CASSGATANTEAFF.

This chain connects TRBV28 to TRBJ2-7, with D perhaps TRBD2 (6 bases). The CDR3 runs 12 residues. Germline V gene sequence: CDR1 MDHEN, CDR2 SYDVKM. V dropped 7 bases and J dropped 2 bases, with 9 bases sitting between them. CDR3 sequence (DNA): TGTGCCAGCATAGGCGGGGCCTACGAGCAGTACTTC. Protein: CASIGGAYEQYF.

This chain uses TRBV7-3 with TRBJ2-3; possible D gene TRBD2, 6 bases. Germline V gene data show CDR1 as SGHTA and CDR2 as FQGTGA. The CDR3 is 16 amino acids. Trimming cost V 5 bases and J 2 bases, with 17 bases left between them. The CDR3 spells CASSLVGSGYTDTQYF. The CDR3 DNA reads TGTGCCAGCAGCCTCGTGGGTAGCGGATACACAGATACGCAGTATTTT.

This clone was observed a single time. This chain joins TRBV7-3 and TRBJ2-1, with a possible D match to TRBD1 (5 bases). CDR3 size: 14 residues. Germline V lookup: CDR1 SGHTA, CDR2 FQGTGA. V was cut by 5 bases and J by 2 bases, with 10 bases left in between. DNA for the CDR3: TGTGCCAGCAGCCCAGGGCAGCCCTACAATGAGCAGTTCTTC. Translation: CASSPGQPYNEQFF.

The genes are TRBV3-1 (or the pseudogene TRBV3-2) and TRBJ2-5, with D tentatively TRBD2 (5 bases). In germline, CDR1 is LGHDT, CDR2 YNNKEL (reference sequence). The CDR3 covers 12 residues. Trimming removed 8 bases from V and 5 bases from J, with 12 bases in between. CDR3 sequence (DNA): TGTGCCAGCGGACTTTTCCAGGAGACCCAGTACTTC. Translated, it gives CASGLFQETQYF.

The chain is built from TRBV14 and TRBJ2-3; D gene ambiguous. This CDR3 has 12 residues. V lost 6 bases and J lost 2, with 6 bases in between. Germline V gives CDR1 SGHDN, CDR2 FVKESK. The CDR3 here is CASRAFTDTQYF. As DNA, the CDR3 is TGTGCCAGCAGGGCCTTCACAGATACGCAGTATTTT.

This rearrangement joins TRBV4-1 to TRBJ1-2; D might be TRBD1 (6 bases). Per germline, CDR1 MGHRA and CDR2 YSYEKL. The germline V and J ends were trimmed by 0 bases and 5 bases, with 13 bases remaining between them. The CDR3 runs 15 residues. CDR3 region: CASSQDQGWTYGYTF. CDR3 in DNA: TGCGCCAGCAGCCAAGATCAGGGGTGGACGTATGGCTACACCTTC.

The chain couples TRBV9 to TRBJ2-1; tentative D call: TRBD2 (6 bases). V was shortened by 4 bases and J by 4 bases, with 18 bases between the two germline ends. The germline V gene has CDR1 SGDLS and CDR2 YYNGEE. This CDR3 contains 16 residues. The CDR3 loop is CASSPNWRGYYNEQFF. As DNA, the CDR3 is TGTGCCAGCAGCCCGAACTGGCGGGGATATTACAATGAGCAGTTCTTC.

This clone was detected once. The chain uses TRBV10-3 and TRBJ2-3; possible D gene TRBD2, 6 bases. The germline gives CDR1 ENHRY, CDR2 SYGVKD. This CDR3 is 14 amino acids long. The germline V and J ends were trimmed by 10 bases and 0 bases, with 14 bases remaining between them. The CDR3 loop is CATTTGDSTDTQYF. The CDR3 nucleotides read TGTGCCACAACGACGGGGGATAGCACAGATACGCAGTATTTT.

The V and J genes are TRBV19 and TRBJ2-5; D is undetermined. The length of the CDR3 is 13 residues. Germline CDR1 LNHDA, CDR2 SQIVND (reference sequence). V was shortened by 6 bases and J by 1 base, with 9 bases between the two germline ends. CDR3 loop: CASRSSVQETQYF. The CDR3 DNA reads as TGTGCCAGTAGAAGCTCGGTCCAAGAGACCCAGTACTTC.

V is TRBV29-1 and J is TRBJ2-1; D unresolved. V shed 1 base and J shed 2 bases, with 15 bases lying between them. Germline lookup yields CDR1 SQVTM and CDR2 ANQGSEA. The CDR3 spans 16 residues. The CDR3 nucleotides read TGCAGCGTTGAAGCCTTTGCGGCGAGGACCTACAATGAGCAGTTCTTC. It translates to CSVEAFAARTYNEQFF.

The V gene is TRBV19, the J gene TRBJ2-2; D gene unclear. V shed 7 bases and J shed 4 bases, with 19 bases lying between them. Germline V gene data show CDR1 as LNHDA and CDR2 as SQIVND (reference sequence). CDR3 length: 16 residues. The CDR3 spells CASNPPYAGATGELFF. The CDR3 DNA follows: TGTGCCAGTAACCCACCGTATGCCGGTGCCACCGGGGAGCTGTTTTTT. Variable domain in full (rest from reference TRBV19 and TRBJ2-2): DGGITQSPKYLFRKEGQNVTLSCEQNLNHDAMYWYRQDPGQGLRLIYYSQIVNDFQKGDIAEGYSVSREKKESFPLTVTSAQKNPTAFYLCASNPPYAGATGELFFGEGSRLTVL.

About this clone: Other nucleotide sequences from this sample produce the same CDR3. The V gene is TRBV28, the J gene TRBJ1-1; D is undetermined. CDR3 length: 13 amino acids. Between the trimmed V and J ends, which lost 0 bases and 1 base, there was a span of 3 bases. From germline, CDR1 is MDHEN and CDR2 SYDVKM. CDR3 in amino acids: CASSLWANTEAFF. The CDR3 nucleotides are TGTGCCAGCAGTTTATGGGCGAACACTGAAGCTTTCTTT.

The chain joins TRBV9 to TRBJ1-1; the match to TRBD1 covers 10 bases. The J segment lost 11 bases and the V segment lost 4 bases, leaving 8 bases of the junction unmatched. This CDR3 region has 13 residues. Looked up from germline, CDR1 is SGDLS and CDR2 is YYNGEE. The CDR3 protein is CASSPGTGAVAFF. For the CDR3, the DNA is TGTGCCAGCAGCCCTGGGACAGGGGCGGTTGCTTTCTTT.

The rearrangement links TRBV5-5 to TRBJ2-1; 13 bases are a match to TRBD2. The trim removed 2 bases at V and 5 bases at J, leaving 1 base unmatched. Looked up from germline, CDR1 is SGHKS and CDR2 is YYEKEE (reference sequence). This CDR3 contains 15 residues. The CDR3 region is CASSLGLAGDNEQFF. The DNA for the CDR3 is TGTGCCAGCAGCTTAGGACTAGCGGGGGACAATGAGCAGTTCTTC.

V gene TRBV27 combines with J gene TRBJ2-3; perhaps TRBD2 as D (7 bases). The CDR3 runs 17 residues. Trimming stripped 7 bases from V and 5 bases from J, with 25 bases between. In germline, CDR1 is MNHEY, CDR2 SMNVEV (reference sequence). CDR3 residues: CASKRGGKAGSKDTQYF. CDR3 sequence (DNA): TGTGCCAGCAAAAGGGGGGGGAAGGCAGGGTCTAAAGATACGCAGTATTTT.

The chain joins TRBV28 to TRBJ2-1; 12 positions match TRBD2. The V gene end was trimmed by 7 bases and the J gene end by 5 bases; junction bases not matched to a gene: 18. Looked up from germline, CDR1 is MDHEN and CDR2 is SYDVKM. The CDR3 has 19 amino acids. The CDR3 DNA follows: TGTGCCAGCACTCTTCCGCGGGCTAGCGGGAGGGCCGAGAACAATGAGCAGTTCTTC. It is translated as CASTLPRASGRAENNEQFF.

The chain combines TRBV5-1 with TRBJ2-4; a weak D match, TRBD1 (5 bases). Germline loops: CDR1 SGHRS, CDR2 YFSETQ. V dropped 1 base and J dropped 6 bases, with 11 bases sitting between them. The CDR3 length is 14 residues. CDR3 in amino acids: CASSLWAGPNIQYF. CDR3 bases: TGCGCCAGCAGCTTGTGGGCAGGGCCAAACATTCAGTACTTC.

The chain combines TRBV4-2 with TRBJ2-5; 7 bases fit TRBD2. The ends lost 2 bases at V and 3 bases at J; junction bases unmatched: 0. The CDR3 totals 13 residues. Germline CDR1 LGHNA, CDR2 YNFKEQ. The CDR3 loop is CASSQLAEETQYF. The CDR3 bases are TGTGCCAGCAGCCAACTAGCGGAAGAGACCCAGTACTTC.

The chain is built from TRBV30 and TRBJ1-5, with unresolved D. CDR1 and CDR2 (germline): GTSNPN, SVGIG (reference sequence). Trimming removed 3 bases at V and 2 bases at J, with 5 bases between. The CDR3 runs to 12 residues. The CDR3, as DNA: TGTGCCTGGAGCGGGGGCAATCAGCCCCAGCATTTT. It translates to CAWSGGNQPQHF.

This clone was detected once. The CDR3 spells CASSQDPAGGDEQYF. Written as DNA, the CDR3 is TGTGCCAGCAGCCAAGATCCGGCGGGAGGAGACGAGCAGTACTTC. The chain joins TRBV3-1 (or the pseudogene TRBV3-2) to TRBJ2-7; 8 bases align to TRBD2. Germline CDR1 reads LGHDT; CDR2 reads YNNKEL (reference sequence). Trimming removed 0 bases from V and 5 bases from J; junction bases left unmatched: 6. This CDR3 comprises 15 residues.

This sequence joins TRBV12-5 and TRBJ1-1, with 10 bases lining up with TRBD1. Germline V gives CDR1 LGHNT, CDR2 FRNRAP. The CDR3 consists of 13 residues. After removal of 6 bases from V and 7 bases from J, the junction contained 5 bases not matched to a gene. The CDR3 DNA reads TGTGCTAGTGGGGAGACAGGGGGCGTTGAAGCTTTCTTT. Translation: CASGETGGVEAFF.